The 20 T cell receptor beta chains presented below share a single source sample, sequenced in a study of beta chain features in type 1 diabetes. Study-level results: A moderate, significant TCRB CDR3 shortening appeared in type 1 diabetes across four CD4+ subsets.

The investigators reverse transcribed all of the isolated RNA, so they sequenced expressed TCRB transcripts. Some clones are missing from TCRdb's copy, which holds only in-frame ones; the method was immunoSEQ multiplex PCR. Here the sample spans under 850,000 clones, around 15% being singletons. Their cognate antigens are unknown. The sequenced sample consisted of naive CD4+ T cells from blood. The receptors stem from a man aged 18 to 30 with type 1 diabetes.

This clone occurred a few times. The chain is built from TRBV30 and TRBJ2-1, with D uncertain. The CDR3 runs 13 residues. Trimming pared 1 base from V and 3 bases from J, leaving 7 bases between. Germline CDR1 reads GTSNPN; CDR2 reads SVGIG (reference sequence). The CDR3 region has the DNA TGTGCCTGGAGTGCTACGGACTACAATGAGCAGTTCTTC. This sequence encodes CAWSATDYNEQFF.

The chain links TRBV15 to TRBJ1-2, with 8 bases that match TRBD1. The CDR3 has 17 residues. V shed 3 bases, J shed 0 bases, and the junction held 9 bases outside the gene matches. Germline CDR1 reads LNHNV; CDR2 reads YYDKDF (reference sequence). The DNA of the CDR3 is TGTGCCACCAGCAGCGGGGGCAGGGGGCCAGCTAACTATGGCTACACCTTC. It yields the protein CATSSGGRGPANYGYTF.

The chain joins TRBV28 to TRBJ2-3; 9 nucleotides line up with TRBD1. The CDR3 length is 15 residues. The junction had 13 bases not matched to a gene; V was cut back by 5 bases and J by 10 bases. Looked up from germline, CDR1 is MDHEN and CDR2 is SYDVKM. The CDR3 bases are TGTGCCAGCAGTGTCCGGGACAGGGACGAGGGGGCGCAGTATTTT. Residues: CASSVRDRDEGAQYF. The full variable domain, completed using reference TRBV28 and TRBJ2-3, is DVKVTQSSRYLVKRTGEKVFLECVQDMDHENMFWYRQDPGLGLRLIYFSYDVKMKEKGDIPEGYSVSREKKERFSLILESASTNQTSMYLCASSVRDRDEGAQYFGPGTRLTVL.

This clone was observed a few times. The chain links TRBV30 to TRBJ1-1; maybe TRBD1 (6 bases). V shed 2 bases and J shed 6 bases, with 10 bases lying between them. CDR1 and CDR2 from the germline V gene are GTSNPN and SVGIG (reference sequence). The CDR3 has 12 amino acids. CDR3 amino acids: CAWSRGPAEAFF. In nucleotides, the CDR3 is TGTGCCTGGAGTCGGGGGCCAGCTGAAGCTTTCTTT.

This CDR3 is CASSPRDRSSYEQYF. The DNA of the CDR3 is TGTGCCAGCAGCCCCCGGGACAGGAGCTCCTACGAGCAGTACTTC. This chain joins TRBV13 and TRBJ2-7; TRBD1 matches 8 bases. From germline, CDR1 is PRHDT and CDR2 FYEKMQ (reference sequence). The J segment lost 0 bases and the V segment lost 5 bases, leaving 6 bases of the junction unmatched. The CDR3 extends over 15 amino acids. The variable domain in full, completed from reference TRBV13 and TRBJ2-7, reads AAGVIQSPRHLIKEKRETATLKCYPIPRHDTVYWYQQGPGQDPQFLISFYEKMQSDKGSIPDRFSAQQFSDYHSELNMSSLELGDSALYFCASSPRDRSSYEQYFGPGTRLTVT.

This clone appeared a few times. The J gene is TRBJ2-7, the V gene TRBV29-1, with D tentatively TRBD1 (6 bases). Trimming stripped 4 bases from V and 4 bases from J, with 11 bases between. The CDR3 contains 12 residues. CDR1 and CDR2 (germline): SQVTM, ANQGSEA. The CDR3 DNA follows: TGCAGCGTTGTCAAAGGGGGATACGAGCAGTACTTC. This encodes CSVVKGGYEQYF.

This clone was found a few times. The chain joins TRBV28 to TRBJ1-2; 9 nucleotides align to TRBD1. CDR1 and CDR2 (germline): MDHEN, SYDVKM. The CDR3 is made up of 13 amino acids. Losses at the gene ends were 2 bases for V and 6 bases for J; bases not matched to a gene: 1. The CDR3 region is CASSLRDRDGYTF. The CDR3 bases are TGTGCCAGCAGTTTAAGGGACAGGGATGGCTACACCTTC.

The sample holds a few counts of this clone. V gene TRBV11-2 combines with J gene TRBJ1-6; 8 nucleotides agree with TRBD1. Germline lookup yields CDR1 SGHAT and CDR2 FQNNGV. The CDR3 extends over 16 amino acids. V gave up 2 bases and J gave up 2 bases; unmatched junction bases: 2. The CDR3 protein is CASSLTQGAYNSPLHF. The CDR3, as DNA: TGTGCCAGCAGCTTAACACAGGGGGCCTATAATTCACCCCTCCACTTT.

The rearrangement links TRBV6-1 to TRBJ1-2, with D perhaps TRBD1 (6 bases). The CDR3 runs to 14 residues. Germline values: CDR1 MNHNS, CDR2 SASEGT. With 6 bases removed from V and 1 base from J, the gap between germline ends came to 12 bases. The DNA for the CDR3 is TGTGCCAGCAGCCTTTTGGACAGTAACTATGGCTACACCTTC. It yields the protein CASSLLDSNYGYTF.

V and J are TRBV19 and TRBJ2-7, with TRBD1 matching 8 bases. Germline CDR1 LNHDA, CDR2 SQIVND (reference sequence). CDR3 length: 14 amino acids. V lost 4 bases and J lost 5; bases outside the gene matches: 7. The CDR3 DNA reads TGTGCCAGTAGTACTTCTGGACAGGGCCACGAGCAGTACTTC. Encoded protein: CASSTSGQGHEQYF.

This clone was seen a single time. The chain is built from TRBV5-1 and TRBJ2-7; D gene unclear. V shed 6 bases and J shed 0 bases, with 16 bases lying between them. The CDR3 sequence is 15 residues long. Germline CDR1 SGHRS, CDR2 YFSETQ. In DNA form, the CDR3 reads TGCGCCAGCAAGGGTGTATGGCAGAACTCCTACGAGCAGTACTTC. Amino acids: CASKGVWQNSYEQYF.

The chain carries TRBV30 and TRBJ1-2; D remains unclear. The CDR3 is 12 residues long. V lost 0 bases to trimming and J lost 7 bases, with 9 bases between them. Germline V CDR1 and CDR2: GTSNPN, SVGIG (reference sequence). DNA for the CDR3: TGTGCCTGGAGTGTTATGGGGTTTGGCTACACCTTC. Residues: CAWSVMGFGYTF.

The chain combines TRBV6-4 with TRBJ1-1, with a weak D call TRBD1 (6 bases). Germline CDR1 MRHNA, CDR2 SNTAGT. The CDR3 covers 14 residues. Trimming removed 4 bases at V and 5 bases at J, with 14 bases between. CDR3 in amino acids: CASSAQTGLTEAFF. As DNA, the CDR3 is TGTGCCAGCAGTGCCCAAACAGGGTTAACTGAAGCTTTCTTT.

This clone was counted only a few times. The chain joins TRBV7-6 to TRBJ1-2; 9 bases agree with TRBD1. Germline V gene data show CDR1 as SGHVS and CDR2 as FNYEAQ. The CDR3 has 15 residues. V was clipped by 3 bases and J by 2 bases; unmatched bases: 4. CDR3 region: CASSFGTGGNYGYTF. For the CDR3, the DNA is TGTGCCAGCAGCTTCGGAACAGGGGGCAACTATGGCTACACCTTC.

The chain uses TRBV7-2 and TRBJ1-2; D is possibly TRBD1 (6 bases). V was pared by 4 bases and J by 0 bases, with 9 bases between. The germline V gene encodes CDR1 SGHTA and CDR2 FQGNSA. CDR3 length: 14 residues. CDR3 sequence reads: CASSSRTANYGYTF. Here the CDR3 DNA reads TGTGCCAGCAGCTCCCGGACAGCTAACTATGGCTACACCTTC.

The V call is TRBV6-1, the J call TRBJ2-7; 9 positions agree with TRBD1. This CDR3 is built from 17 residues. Germline V gene sequence: CDR1 MNHNS, CDR2 SASEGT. The V gene end was trimmed by 4 bases and the J gene end by 4 bases; junction bases not matched to a gene: 14. The CDR3 sequence: CASSAFSGQGSPYEQYF. DNA for the CDR3: TGTGCCAGCAGTGCTTTCTCCGGACAGGGGTCCCCTTACGAGCAGTACTTC.

This chain uses TRBV9 with TRBJ2-7; 9 nucleotides match TRBD1. V gave up 2 bases and J gave up 2 bases; unmatched junction bases: 5. The germline V gene has CDR1 SGDLS and CDR2 YYNGEE. The CDR3 has 15 amino acids. The CDR3 loop reads CASSVSGTGPYEQYF. The DNA of the CDR3 is TGTGCCAGCAGCGTCTCCGGGACAGGGCCCTACGAGCAGTACTTC.

The V gene is TRBV5-1, the J gene TRBJ2-1; TRBD1 matches at 7 bases. V lost 0 bases and J lost 8; bases outside the gene matches: 8. The length of the CDR3 is 15 residues. Germline CDR1 is SGHRS and CDR2 is YFSETQ. CDR3 in amino acids: CASSLGQGLSDEQFF. CDR3 nucleotide sequence: TGCGCCAGCAGCTTGGGACAGGGTTTAAGCGATGAGCAGTTCTTC.

This clone was seen a few times. J is TRBJ2-5 and V is TRBV30; D is ambiguous. The germline gives CDR1 GTSNPN, CDR2 SVGIG (reference sequence). CDR3 size: 10 residues. Deletions cut 3 bases from V and 7 bases from J, with 6 bases between. The CDR3 sequence is CAWSSGTQYF. In DNA, the CDR3 is TGTGCCTGGAGCTCTGGGACCCAGTACTTC.

The chain carries TRBV7-9 and TRBJ1-2, with no clear D. Germline values: CDR1 SEHNR, CDR2 FQNEAQ (reference sequence). V was cut by 5 bases and J by 5 bases, with 6 bases left in between. This CDR3 region has 11 residues. The chain's CDR3 is CASSLFYGYTF. CDR3 in DNA: TGTGCCAGCAGCCTTTTTTATGGCTACACCTTC.